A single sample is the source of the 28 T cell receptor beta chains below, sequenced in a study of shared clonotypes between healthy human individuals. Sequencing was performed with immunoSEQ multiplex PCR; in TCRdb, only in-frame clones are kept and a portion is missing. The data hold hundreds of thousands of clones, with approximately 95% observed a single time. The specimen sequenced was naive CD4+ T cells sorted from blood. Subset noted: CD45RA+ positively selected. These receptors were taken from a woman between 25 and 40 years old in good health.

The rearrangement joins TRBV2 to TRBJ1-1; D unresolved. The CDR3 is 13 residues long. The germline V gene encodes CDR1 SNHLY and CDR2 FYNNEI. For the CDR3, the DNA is TGTGCTAGGCAAGGAGGGTTGAACACTGAAGCTTTCTTT. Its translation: CARQGGLNTEAFF.

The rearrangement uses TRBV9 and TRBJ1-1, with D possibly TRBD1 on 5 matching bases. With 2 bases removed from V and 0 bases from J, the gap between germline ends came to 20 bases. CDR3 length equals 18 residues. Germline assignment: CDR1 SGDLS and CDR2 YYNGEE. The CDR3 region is CASSVGDGRAFMNTEAFF. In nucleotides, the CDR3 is TGTGCCAGCAGCGTGGGGGACGGAAGGGCTTTCATGAACACTGAAGCTTTCTTT.

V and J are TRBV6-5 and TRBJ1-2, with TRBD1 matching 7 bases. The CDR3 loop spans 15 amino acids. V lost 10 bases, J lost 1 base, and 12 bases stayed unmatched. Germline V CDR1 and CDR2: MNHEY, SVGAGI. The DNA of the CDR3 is TGTGCCACCCAAACGGGACAGTATAATAACTATGGCTACACCTTC. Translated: CATQTGQYNNYGYTF.

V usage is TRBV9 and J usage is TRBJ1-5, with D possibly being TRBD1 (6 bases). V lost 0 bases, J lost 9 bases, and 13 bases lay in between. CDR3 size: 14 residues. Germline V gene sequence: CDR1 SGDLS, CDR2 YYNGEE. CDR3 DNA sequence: TGTGCCAGCAGCGTAGAGGGAGAGGGGGTGCCCCAGCATTTT. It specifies CASSVEGEGVPQHF.

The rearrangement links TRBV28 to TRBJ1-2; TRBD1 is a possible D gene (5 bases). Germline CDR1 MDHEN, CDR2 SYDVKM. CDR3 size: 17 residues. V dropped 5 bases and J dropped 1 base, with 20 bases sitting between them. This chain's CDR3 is CASSLYQGIVDNYGYTF. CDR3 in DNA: TGTGCCAGCAGTCTATACCAGGGCATAGTCGATAACTATGGCTACACCTTC.

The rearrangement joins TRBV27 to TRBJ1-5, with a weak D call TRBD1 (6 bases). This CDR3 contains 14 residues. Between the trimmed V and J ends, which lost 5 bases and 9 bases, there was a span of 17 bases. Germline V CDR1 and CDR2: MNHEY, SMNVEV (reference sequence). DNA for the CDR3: TGTGCCAGCAGTATGACAGGAGGACCTTTGCCCCAGCATTTT. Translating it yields CASSMTGGPLPQHF.

The CDR3 here is CASGLSTTSGISYEQYF. CDR3 bases: TGTGCTAGTGGTTTGTCAACAACTAGCGGGATCTCCTACGAGCAGTACTTC. This sequence joins TRBV12-5 and TRBJ2-7; 10 nucleotides agree with TRBD2. Germline CDR1 is LGHNT and CDR2 is FRNRAP. The CDR3 spans 17 residues. V lost 2 bases, J lost 0 bases, and 7 bases stayed unmatched.

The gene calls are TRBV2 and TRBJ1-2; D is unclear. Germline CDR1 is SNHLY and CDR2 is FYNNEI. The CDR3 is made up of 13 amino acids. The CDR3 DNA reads TGTGCACAAACGGGCCTTACAAACTATGGCTACACCTTC. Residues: CAQTGLTNYGYTF.

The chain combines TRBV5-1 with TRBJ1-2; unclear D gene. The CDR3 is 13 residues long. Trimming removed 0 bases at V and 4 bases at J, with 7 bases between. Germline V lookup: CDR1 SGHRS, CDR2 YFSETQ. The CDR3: CASSLDSSYGYTF. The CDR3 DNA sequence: TGCGCCAGCAGCTTGGACAGCTCCTATGGCTACACCTTC.

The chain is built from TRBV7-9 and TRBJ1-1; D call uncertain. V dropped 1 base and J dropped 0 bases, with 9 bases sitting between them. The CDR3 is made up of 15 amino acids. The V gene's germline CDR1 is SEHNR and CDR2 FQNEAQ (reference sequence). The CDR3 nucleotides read TGTGCCAGCAGCTTAGTGCCTCGGCTGAACACTGAAGCTTTCTTT. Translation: CASSLVPRLNTEAFF.

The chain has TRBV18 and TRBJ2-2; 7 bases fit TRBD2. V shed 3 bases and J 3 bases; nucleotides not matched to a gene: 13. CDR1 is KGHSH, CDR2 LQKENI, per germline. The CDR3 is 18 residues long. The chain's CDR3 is CASSPFSLSAGDTGELFF. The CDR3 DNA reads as TGTGCCAGCTCACCTTTTTCACTGTCCGCGGGGGACACCGGGGAGCTGTTTTTT.

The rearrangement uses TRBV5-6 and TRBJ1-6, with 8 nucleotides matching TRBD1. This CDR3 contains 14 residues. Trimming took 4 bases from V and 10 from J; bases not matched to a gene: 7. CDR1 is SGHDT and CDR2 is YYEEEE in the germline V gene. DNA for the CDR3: TGTGCCAGCAGCGGTTACAGGGGGGGATCACCCCTCCACTTT. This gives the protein CASSGYRGGSPLHF.

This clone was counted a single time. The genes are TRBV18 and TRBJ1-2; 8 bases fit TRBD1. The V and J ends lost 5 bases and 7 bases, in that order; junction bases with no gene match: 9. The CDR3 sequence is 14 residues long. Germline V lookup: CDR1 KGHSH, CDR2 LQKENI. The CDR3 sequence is CASSTGQGSSGYTF. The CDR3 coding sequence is TGTGCCAGCTCAACTGGACAGGGTTCATCTGGCTACACCTTC.

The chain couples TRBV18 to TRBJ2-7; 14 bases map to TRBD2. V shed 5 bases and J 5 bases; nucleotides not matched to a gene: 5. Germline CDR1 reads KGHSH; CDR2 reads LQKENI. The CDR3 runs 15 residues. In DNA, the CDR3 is TGTGCCAGCTCATTGGGACTAGCGGGAGTCAACGAGCAGTACTTC. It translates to CASSLGLAGVNEQYF. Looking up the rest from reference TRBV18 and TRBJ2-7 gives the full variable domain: NAGVMQNPRHLVRRRGQEARLRCSPMKGHSHVYWYRQLPEEGLKFMVYLQKENIIDESGMPKERFSAEFPKEGPSILRIQQVVRGDSAAYFCASSLGLAGVNEQYFGPGTRLTVT.

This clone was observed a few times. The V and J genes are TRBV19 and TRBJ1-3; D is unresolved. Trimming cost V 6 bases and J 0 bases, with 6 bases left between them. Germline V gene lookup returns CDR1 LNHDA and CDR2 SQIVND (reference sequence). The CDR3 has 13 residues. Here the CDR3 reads CASRWNSGNTIYF. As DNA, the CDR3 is TGTGCCAGTAGATGGAACTCTGGAAACACCATATATTTT.

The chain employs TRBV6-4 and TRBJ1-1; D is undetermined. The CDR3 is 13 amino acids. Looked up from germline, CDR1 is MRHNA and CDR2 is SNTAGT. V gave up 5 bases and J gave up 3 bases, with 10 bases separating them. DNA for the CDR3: TGTGCCAGCAGTAGTACCTGGGACACTGAAGCTTTCTTT. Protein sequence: CASSSTWDTEAFF.

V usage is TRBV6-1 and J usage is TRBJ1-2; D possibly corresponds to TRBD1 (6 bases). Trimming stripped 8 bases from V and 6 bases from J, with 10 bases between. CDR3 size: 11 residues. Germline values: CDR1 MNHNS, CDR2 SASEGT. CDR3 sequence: CASDQGNGYTF. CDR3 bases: TGTGCCAGCGACCAGGGGAATGGCTACACCTTC.

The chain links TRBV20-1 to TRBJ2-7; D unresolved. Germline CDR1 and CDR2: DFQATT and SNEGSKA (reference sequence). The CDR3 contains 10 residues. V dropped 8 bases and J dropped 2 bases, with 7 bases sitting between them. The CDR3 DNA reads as TGCAGTTCGGGCACCTACGAGCAGTACTTC. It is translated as CSSGTYEQYF.

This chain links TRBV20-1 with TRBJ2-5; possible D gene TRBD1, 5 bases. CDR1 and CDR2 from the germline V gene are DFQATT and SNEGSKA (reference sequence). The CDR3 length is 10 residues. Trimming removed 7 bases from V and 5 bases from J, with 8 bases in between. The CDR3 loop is CSGRAETQYF. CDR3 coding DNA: TGCAGTGGCAGGGCGGAGACCCAGTACTTC.

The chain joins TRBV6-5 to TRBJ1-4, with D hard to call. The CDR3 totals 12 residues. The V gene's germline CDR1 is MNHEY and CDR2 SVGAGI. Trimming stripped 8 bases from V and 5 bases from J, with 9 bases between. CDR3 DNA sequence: TGTGCCAGCGGCAGGCAGAATGAAAAACTGTTTTTT. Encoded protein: CASGRQNEKLFF.

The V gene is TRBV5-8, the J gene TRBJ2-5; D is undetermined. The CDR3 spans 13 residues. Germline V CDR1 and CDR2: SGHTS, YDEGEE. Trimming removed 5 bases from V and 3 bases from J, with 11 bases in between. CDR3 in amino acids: CASRPSGEETQYF. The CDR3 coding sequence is TGTGCCAGCAGACCCAGTGGGGAAGAGACCCAGTACTTC.

The CDR3 loop reads CASSHNSDTQYF. The CDR3 DNA reads as TGTGCCAGCAGCCATAACTCAGATACGCAGTATTTT. The V and J genes are TRBV14 and TRBJ2-3; D is unresolved. The CDR3 spans 12 residues. Trimming cost V 3 bases and J 4 bases, with 5 bases left between them. In germline, CDR1 is SGHDN, CDR2 FVKESK.

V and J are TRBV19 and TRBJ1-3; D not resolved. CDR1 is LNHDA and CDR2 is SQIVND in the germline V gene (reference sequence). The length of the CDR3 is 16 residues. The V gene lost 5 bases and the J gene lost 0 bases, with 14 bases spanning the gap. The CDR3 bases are TGTGCCAGTAGTCGGTTAGGCTTCTACTCTGGAAACACCATATATTTT. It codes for CASSRLGFYSGNTIYF.

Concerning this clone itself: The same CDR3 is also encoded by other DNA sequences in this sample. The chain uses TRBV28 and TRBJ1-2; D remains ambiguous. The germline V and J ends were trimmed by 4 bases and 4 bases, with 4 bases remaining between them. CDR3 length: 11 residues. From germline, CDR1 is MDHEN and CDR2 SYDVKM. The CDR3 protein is CASSSGYGYTF. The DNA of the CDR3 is TGTGCCAGCAGTTCTGGCTATGGCTACACCTTC.

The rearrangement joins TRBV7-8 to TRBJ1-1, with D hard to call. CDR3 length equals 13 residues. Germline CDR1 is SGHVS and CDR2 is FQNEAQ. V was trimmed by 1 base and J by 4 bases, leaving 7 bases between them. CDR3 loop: CASSLELGTEAFF. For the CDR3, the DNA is TGTGCCAGCAGCTTAGAACTAGGCACTGAAGCTTTCTTT. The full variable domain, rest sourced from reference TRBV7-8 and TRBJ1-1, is GAGVSQSPRYKVAKRGQDVALRCDPISGHVSLFWYQQALGQGPEFLTYFQNEAQLDKSGLPSDRFFAERPEGSVSTLKIQRTQQEDSAVYLCASSLELGTEAFFGQGTRLTVV.

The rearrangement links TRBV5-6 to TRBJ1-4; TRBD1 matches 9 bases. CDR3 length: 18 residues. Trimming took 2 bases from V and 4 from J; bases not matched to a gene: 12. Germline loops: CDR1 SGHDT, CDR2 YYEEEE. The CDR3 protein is CASSLLRDRVARNEKLFF. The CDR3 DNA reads TGTGCCAGCAGCTTACTCCGGGACAGGGTTGCTCGTAATGAAAAACTGTTTTTT.

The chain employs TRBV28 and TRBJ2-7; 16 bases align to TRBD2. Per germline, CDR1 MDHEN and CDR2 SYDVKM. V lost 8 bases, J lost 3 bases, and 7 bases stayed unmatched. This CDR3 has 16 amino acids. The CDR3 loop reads CASPPGLAGGGYEQYF. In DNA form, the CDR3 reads TGTGCCAGCCCGCCGGGACTAGCGGGAGGGGGCTACGAGCAGTACTTC.

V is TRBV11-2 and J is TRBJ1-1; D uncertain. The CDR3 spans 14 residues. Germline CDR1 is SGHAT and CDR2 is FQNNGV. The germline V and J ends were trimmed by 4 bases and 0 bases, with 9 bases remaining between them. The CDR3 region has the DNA TGTGCCAGCAGCTCGAGTGCTTTGAACACTGAAGCTTTCTTT. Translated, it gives CASSSSALNTEAFF.